This TCR beta chain was observed in a study of cytomegalovirus exposure and HLA in healthy donors. Primers included in the PCR were 60 Vbeta and 13 Jbeta primers. The table came from immunoSEQ multiplex PCR; TCRdb's copy has only in-frame clones and leaves some out. The data contain over 120,000 clones, approximately 78% of them seen just once; the ten biggest clones take up around 3.2%. Germline-derived CDR1 and CDR2 are SGHRS and YFSETQ. CDR3 length equals 15 residues. Notes on this clone: Compared with germline, one end of the junction differs, possibly owing to a read error.

The source of this sequence is a female donor in good health and CMV-seronegative. The chain carries TRBV5-1 and TRBJ2-5; tentative D call: TRBD1 (6 bases). The sequenced sample was PBMCs. The chain's CDR3 is CASSAHTGNQETQYF. CDR3 in DNA: TGCGCCAGCAGCGCACACACAGGGAACCAGGAGACCCAGTACTTC.